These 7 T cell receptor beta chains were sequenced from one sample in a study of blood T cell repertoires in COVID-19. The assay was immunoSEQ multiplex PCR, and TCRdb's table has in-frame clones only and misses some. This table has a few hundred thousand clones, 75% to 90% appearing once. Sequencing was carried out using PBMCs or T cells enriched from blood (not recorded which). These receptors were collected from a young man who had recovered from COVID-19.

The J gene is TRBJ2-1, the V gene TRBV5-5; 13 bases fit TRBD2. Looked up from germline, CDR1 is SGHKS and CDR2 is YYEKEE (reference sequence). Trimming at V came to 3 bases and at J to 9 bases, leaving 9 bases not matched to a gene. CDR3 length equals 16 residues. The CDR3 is CASSSITGLAGSEQFF. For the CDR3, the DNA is TGTGCCAGCAGCTCTATAACGGGACTAGCGGGGAGTGAGCAGTTCTTC.

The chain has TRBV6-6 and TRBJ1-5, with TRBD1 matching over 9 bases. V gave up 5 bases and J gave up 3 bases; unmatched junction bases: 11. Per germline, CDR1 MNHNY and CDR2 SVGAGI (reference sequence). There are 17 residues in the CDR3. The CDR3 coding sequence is TGTGCCAGCAGTCCTGGGCGGGGACAGGGAAACAATCAGCCCCAGCATTTT. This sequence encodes CASSPGRGQGNNQPQHF.

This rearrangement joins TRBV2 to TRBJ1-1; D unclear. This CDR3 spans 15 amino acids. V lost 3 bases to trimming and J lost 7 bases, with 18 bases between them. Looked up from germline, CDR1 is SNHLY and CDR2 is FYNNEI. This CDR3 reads CASSELYRSRDEAFF. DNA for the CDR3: TGTGCCAGCAGTGAGTTGTACCGCTCCCGGGATGAAGCTTTCTTT.

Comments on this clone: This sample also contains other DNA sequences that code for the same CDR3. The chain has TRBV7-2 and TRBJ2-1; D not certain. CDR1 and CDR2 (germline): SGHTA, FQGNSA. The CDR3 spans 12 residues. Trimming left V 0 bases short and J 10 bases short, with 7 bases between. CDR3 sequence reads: CASSLAGREQFF. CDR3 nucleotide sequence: TGTGCCAGCAGCTTAGCGGGCAGAGAGCAGTTCTTC.

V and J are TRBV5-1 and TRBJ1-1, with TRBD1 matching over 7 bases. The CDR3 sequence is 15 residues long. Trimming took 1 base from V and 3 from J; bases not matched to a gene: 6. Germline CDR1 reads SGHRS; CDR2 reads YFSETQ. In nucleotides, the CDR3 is TGCGCCAGCAGCTTGAACCCCACAGGGGACACTGAAGCTTTCTTT. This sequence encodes CASSLNPTGDTEAFF.

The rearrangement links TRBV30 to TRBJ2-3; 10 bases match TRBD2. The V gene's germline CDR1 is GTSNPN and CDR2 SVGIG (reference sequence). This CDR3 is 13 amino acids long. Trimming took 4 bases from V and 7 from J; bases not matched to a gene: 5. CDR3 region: CAWMVAGGHTQYF. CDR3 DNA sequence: TGTGCCTGGATGGTAGCGGGGGGTCATACGCAGTATTTT.

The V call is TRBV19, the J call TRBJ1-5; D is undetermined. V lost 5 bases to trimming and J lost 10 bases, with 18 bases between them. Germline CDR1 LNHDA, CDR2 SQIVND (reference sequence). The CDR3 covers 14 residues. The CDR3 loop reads CASSPTGRRGPQHF. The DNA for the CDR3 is TGTGCCAGTAGTCCCACCGGGCGCCGGGGACCCCAGCATTTT. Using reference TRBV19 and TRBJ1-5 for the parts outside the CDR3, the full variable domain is DGGITQSPKYLFRKEGQNVTLSCEQNLNHDAMYWYRQDPGQGLRLIYYSQIVNDFQKGDIAEGYSVSREKKESFPLTVTSAQKNPTAFYLCASSPTGRRGPQHFGDGTRLSIL.